Listed below are T cell receptor beta chains from one sample, sequenced in a study of shared clonotypes between healthy human individuals. TCRdb's table, derived via immunoSEQ multiplex PCR, lists solely in-frame clones and lacks some. The table has more than 450,000 clones, around 74% seen once. The sequencing input was PBMCs. These receptors came from a woman in her thirties or forties in good health. Some clones in this sample may be carry-over from other donors' samples. Each CDR3 is given with its conserved first and last residue. D genes are given only for firm matches. Not all rows give a size; the values are once, few, many and, for expanded clones, a class.

j_call | v_call | d_call | clone_size | cdr3_nt | cdr3_aa
TRBJ2-5 | TRBV9 | TRBD2 | NA | TGTGCCAGCAGCGCAGCGGGAGGAGGTGAGACCCAGTACTTC | CASSAAGGGETQYF
TRBJ2-2 | TRBV2 | NA | NA | TGTGCCAGCAGGGCTGACAGGAACACCGGGGAGCTGTTTTTT | CASRADRNTGELFF
TRBJ2-2 | TRBV2 | NA | once | TGTGCCAGCAGTGTTGTAGGGCTGAACACCGGGGAGCTGTTTTTT | CASSVVGLNTGELFF
TRBJ2-7 | TRBV19 | TRBD1 | NA | TGTGCCAGTAGCGGGACAGCACTGGGGGAGCAGTACTTC | CASSGTALGEQYF
TRBJ1-2 | TRBV7-3 | NA | NA | TGTGCCAGCAGCTCAGACCCCCGGGGGGGGCACTGCTATGGCTACACCTTC | CASSSDPRGGHCYGYTF
TRBJ2-7 | TRBV2 | TRBD2 | NA | TGTGCCAGCAGTGAACCGGCTAGCGGGTTCACCTACGAGCAGTACTTC | CASSEPASGFTYEQYF
TRBJ1-1 | TRBV28 | NA | NA | TGTGCCAGCAGCCGTACCACTGAAGCTTTCTTT | CASSRTTEAFF
TRBJ2-7 | TRBV30 | NA | NA | TGTGCCTGGAGTGACAGTGATTTGGGGATCGGGCCCTACGAGCAGTACTTC | CAWSDSDLGIGPYEQYF
TRBJ1-4 | TRBV7-8 | TRBD1 | once | TGTGCCAGCAGCTTGGGCCGACAGGGCCTATGGGAAAAACTGTTTTTT | CASSLGRQGLWEKLFF
TRBJ2-7 | TRBV5-3 | NA | NA | TGTGCCAGAAGCTACTATAAACAGGGACGCTCCTACGAGCAGTACTTC | CARSYYKQGRSYEQYF
TRBJ2-2 | TRBV5-4 | TRBD2 | NA | TGTGCCAGCAGCTTGGTAGCGGGAGGTGGGGTAACCGGGGAGCTGTTTTTT | CASSLVAGGGVTGELFF
TRBJ1-4 | TRBV10-2 | NA | NA | TGCGCCAGCAGGAGGCACACGGGGAGTGGTAATGAAAAACTGTTTTTT | CASRRHTGSGNEKLFF
TRBJ2-5 | TRBV30 | TRBD2 | once | TGTGCCTGGAGTGTAGGGCGGCCCGGGAGGTCGGTGACCCAGTACTTC | CAWSVGRPGRSVTQYF
TRBJ2-2 | TRBV28 | TRBD2 | many | TGTGCCAGCAGTTTCTCTCGGACTAGCGGTAACACCGGGGAGCTGTTTTTT | CASSFSRTSGNTGELFF
TRBJ1-1 | TRBV7-3 | NA | NA | TGTGCCAGCAGCAAGGGTTGGAACACTGAAGCTTTCTTT | CASSKGWNTEAFF
TRBJ2-6 | TRBV15 | NA | NA | TGTGCCACCAGCAGGGCTCCCGGGGCCAACGTCCTGACTTTC | CATSRAPGANVLTF
TRBJ2-7 | TRBV28 | NA | NA | TGTGCCAGCAGTTTAGTCAGGGAGCAGTACTTC | CASSLVREQYF
TRBJ2-5 | TRBV7-2 | NA | NA | TGTGCCAGCAGCTTACCGGTCCTGGAGACCCAGTACTTC | CASSLPVLETQYF
TRBJ2-7 | TRBV11-2 | NA | NA | TGTGCCAGCAGCCAGGGGTCATACGAGCAGTACTTC | CASSQGSYEQYF
TRBJ2-7 | TRBV27 | NA | NA | TGTGCCAGCAGTTCCTGGGACACTTCTTTGCAGTACTTC | CASSSWDTSLQYF
TRBJ2-7 | TRBV5-4 | TRBD2 | NA | TGTGCCAGCAGCTCACTAGCGGGAGCTTTAAACTACGAGCAGTACTTC | CASSSLAGALNYEQYF
TRBJ2-5 | TRBV4-1 | NA | once | TGCGCCAGCAGCCAAGAAGTTTCGGAGACCCAGTACTTC | CASSQEVSETQYF
TRBJ2-7 | TRBV6-1 | TRBD1 | few | TGTGCCAGCACAACCGGGACAGGGGCTGACGAGCAGTACTTC | CASTTGTGADEQYF
TRBJ1-4 | TRBV5-1 | TRBD1 | NA | TGCGCCAGCAGCTTCGACAGGGTTGAAAAACTGTTTTTT | CASSFDRVEKLFF
TRBJ2-1 | TRBV11-1 | NA | NA | TGTGCCAGCAGCCACTACAATGAGCAGTTCTTC | CASSHYNEQFF
TRBJ2-7 | TRBV28 | NA | NA | TGTGCCAGCAGTATCCCGACAACTAACTACGAGCAGTACTTC | CASSIPTTNYEQYF
TRBJ2-1 | TRBV28 | NA | NA | TGTGCCAGCGCCCGTAAGCTCTACAATGAGCAGTTCTTC | CASARKLYNEQFF
TRBJ2-7 | TRBV5-8 | TRBD2 | NA | TGTGCCAGCAGCTCCCGACTAGCGGCCACGAGGGAGCAGTACTTC | CASSSRLAATREQYF
TRBJ2-2 | TRBV7-2 | NA | NA | TGTGCCAGCAGCTTAAGAACCTCCGGGGAGCTGTTTTTT | CASSLRTSGELFF
TRBJ2-4 | TRBV6-5 | NA | NA | TGTGCCAGCAGGGGCCTGGACATTCAGTACTTC | CASRGLDIQYF
TRBJ2-3 | TRBV5-1 | NA | NA | TGCGCCAGCAGCTACTCGTTTCGCGGTTTAGATACGCAGTATTTT | CASSYSFRGLDTQYF
TRBJ1-4 | TRBV30 | NA | NA | TGTGCCTGGAGTGTACGGGGAGTGGAAAAACTGTTTTTT | CAWSVRGVEKLFF
TRBJ2-1 | TRBV7-3 | TRBD2 | NA | TGTGCCAGCAGCCAGGCTGGGGTAGCGGGAGTTTCAAATGAGCAGTTCTTC | CASSQAGVAGVSNEQFF
TRBJ2-3 | TRBV6-1 | TRBD2 | NA | TGTGCCAGCAGGATAGCGGGAGTAGGAGATACGCAGTATTTT | CASRIAGVGDTQYF
TRBJ1-2 | TRBV27 | TRBD1 | NA | TGTGCCAGCAGTCGACGACAGGGGGCCTATGGCTACACCTTC | CASSRRQGAYGYTF
TRBJ1-5 | TRBV5-6 | TRBD1 | NA | TGTGCCAGCAGCTTGGGGGCTACAGGGGGCTACCAGCCCCAGCATTTT | CASSLGATGGYQPQHF
TRBJ2-3 | TRBV11-2 | TRBD1 | once | TGTGCCAGCAGCTTGGGGGACAGAAGCACAGATACGCAGTATTTT | CASSLGDRSTDTQYF
TRBJ2-1 | TRBV7-2 | TRBD2 | NA | TGTGCCAGCAGCTTAGCCGCTAGCGGCTACAATGAGCAGTTCTTC | CASSLAASGYNEQFF
TRBJ1-2 | TRBV28 | NA | NA | TGTGCCAGCAGTTTGGCCGGACAGTTCGTTGGCTACACCTTC | CASSLAGQFVGYTF
TRBJ2-3 | TRBV6-5 | TRBD1 | NA | TGTGCCAGCAGACTACAGGGGCTCCGTCCAGATACGCAGTATTTT | CASRLQGLRPDTQYF
TRBJ2-2 | TRBV9 | NA | NA | TGTGCCAGCAGCAGAAGCCCAGACAGCTACACCGGGGAGCTGTTTTTT | CASSRSPDSYTGELFF
TRBJ2-7 | TRBV10-1 | TRBD2 | NA | TGCGCCAGCAGCTCACTTACTACGACTAGCGGGGTCTCCTACGAGCAGTACTTC | CASSSLTTTSGVSYEQYF
TRBJ2-1 | TRBV28 | TRBD2 | few | TGTGCCAGCACTAGCGGGAGGTTGAATGAGCAGTTCTTC | CASTSGRLNEQFF
TRBJ2-3 | TRBV4-2 | NA | few | TGTGCCAGCAGCCAAGATTGGGGGGATAGCACAGATACGCAGTATTTT | CASSQDWGDSTDTQYF
TRBJ2-3 | TRBV4-2 | TRBD2 | NA | TGTGCCAGCAGCCAGTTAGCGGGAGGTACAGATACGCAGTATTTT | CASSQLAGGTDTQYF